One sample yielded the 27 T cell receptor beta chains listed below, sequenced in a study of blood T cell repertoires in COVID-19 (dated by TCRdb to the early 2020s). The library relied on the immunoSEQ multiplex PCR assay. Imported from immuneACCESS, the table was reduced by TCRdb to in-frame sequences with V and J called. These copies leave out some clones; in studies compared against another copy, an unresolved V gene accounts for under half, and the cause of the remainder is not known. This sample lists around 30,000 clones; 90% were detected once. 8.4% of the sample rests with the top ten. Sequencing used peripheral blood. These receptor sequences come from a man between 65 and 79 years old with active or convalescent COVID-19.

The V call is TRBV7-3, the J call TRBJ2-3; weak D call: TRBD2 (5 bases). The CDR3 consists of 14 residues. With 5 bases removed from V and 1 base from J, the gap between germline ends came to 10 bases. Germline-derived CDR1 and CDR2 are SGHTA and FQGTGA. This chain's CDR3 is CASSPGVGTDTQYF. The CDR3 bases are TGTGCCAGCAGCCCCGGGGTCGGCACAGATACGCAGTATTTT.

J is TRBJ1-1 and V is TRBV5-1; D is perhaps TRBD1 (5 bases). Germline V CDR1 and CDR2: SGHRS, YFSETQ. The CDR3 loop spans 18 amino acids. Trimming took 0 bases from V and 0 from J, leaving 18 bases between them. The CDR3 is CASSLVPPMQGMNTEAFF. The CDR3 DNA reads TGCGCCAGCAGCTTGGTACCCCCAATGCAGGGCATGAACACTGAAGCTTTCTTT.

The chain couples TRBV4-1 to TRBJ2-1; 12 nucleotides agree with TRBD2. Trimming removed 4 bases from V and 5 bases from J; junction bases left unmatched: 3. CDR3 size: 15 residues. Germline assignment: CDR1 MGHRA and CDR2 YSYEKL. The CDR3 loop is CASSLGLAGNNEQFF. The CDR3 DNA follows: TGCGCCAGCAGCCTTGGACTAGCGGGAAACAATGAGCAGTTCTTC.

V usage is TRBV11-3 and J usage is TRBJ2-5; D possibly corresponds to TRBD1 (6 bases). This CDR3 is built from 16 residues. Germline CDR1 and CDR2: SGHNT and YENEEA. V was shortened by 1 base and J by 5 bases, with 17 bases between the two germline ends. The CDR3: CASSLASKTGGETQYF. The CDR3 DNA sequence: TGTGCCAGCAGCTTAGCCTCAAAGACAGGTGGGGAGACCCAGTACTTC. The complete variable domain, with remaining parts taken from reference TRBV11-3 and TRBJ2-5, reads EAGVVQSPRYKIIEKKQPVAFWCNPISGHNTLYWYLQNLGQGPELLIRYENEEAVDDSQLPKDRFSAERLKGVDSTLKIQPAELGDSAVYLCASSLASKTGGETQYFGPGTRLLVL.

The rearrangement uses TRBV27 and TRBJ2-3; 10 nucleotides align to TRBD2. The CDR3 runs to 21 residues. From germline, CDR1 is MNHEY and CDR2 SMNVEV (reference sequence). Losses at the gene ends were 0 bases for V and 1 base for J; bases not matched to a gene: 16. CDR3: CASSLSRVEREGRGGTDTQYF. The CDR3, as DNA: TGTGCCAGCAGTTTATCGAGGGTTGAGCGGGAGGGCCGCGGTGGCACAGATACGCAGTATTTT.

This chain joins TRBV19 and TRBJ1-2; no reliable D call. The CDR3 runs to 12 residues. Trimming shortened V by 8 bases and J by 5 bases, and 12 bases separated the two germline ends. Germline V CDR1 and CDR2: LNHDA, SQIVND (reference sequence). CDR3 sequence reads: CASYTEIYGYTF. CDR3 sequence (DNA): TGTGCCAGTTATACAGAGATTTATGGCTACACCTTC.

This rearrangement joins TRBV9 to TRBJ1-1, with 9 bases identical to TRBD1. The ends lost 3 bases at V and 7 bases at J; junction bases unmatched: 10. Germline CDR1 reads SGDLS; CDR2 reads YYNGEE. CDR3 length: 15 residues. The CDR3 loop is CASSAGPGDRDEAFF. The CDR3 DNA reads as TGTGCCAGCAGCGCTGGGCCCGGGGACAGGGATGAAGCTTTCTTT.

CDR3 sequence (DNA): TGTGCCAGCAGTTCAGGGGGCTATGGCTACACCTTC. Its translation: CASSSGGYGYTF. The chain combines TRBV12-3 or TRBV12-4 with TRBJ1-2; 7 bases agree with TRBD1. The CDR3 has 12 amino acids. The V gene end was trimmed by 4 bases and the J gene end by 4 bases; junction bases not matched to a gene: 0.

The rearrangement links TRBV6-5 to TRBJ1-1; D remains unclear. The CDR3 spans 11 residues. Between the trimmed V and J ends, which lost 8 bases and 1 base, there was a span of 5 bases. Germline CDR1 and CDR2: MNHEY and SVGAGI. CDR3 DNA: TGTGCCAGCGGAGCGAACACTGAAGCTTTCTTT. Translated: CASGANTEAFF.

The rearrangement links TRBV20-1 to TRBJ2-2; 12 bases agree with TRBD2. The CDR3 covers 15 residues. The germline V gene has CDR1 DFQATT and CDR2 SNEGSKA (reference sequence). V gave up 3 bases and J gave up 6 bases; unmatched junction bases: 5. The CDR3 DNA reads as TGCAGTGCTAGTCGACTAGCGGGAGCCGCCGGGGAGCTGTTTTTT. Its translation: CSASRLAGAAGELFF.

The rearrangement joins TRBV7-8 to TRBJ2-3; 12 nucleotides align to TRBD2. The CDR3 consists of 16 residues. Germline V CDR1 and CDR2: SGHVS, FQNEAQ. The ends lost 3 bases at V and 5 bases at J; junction bases unmatched: 6. CDR3 residues: CASSFSSGGAGDTQYF. As DNA, the CDR3 is TGTGCCAGCAGCTTCTCTAGCGGGGGGGCTGGAGATACGCAGTATTTT.

This clone showed up just a few times. The rearrangement uses TRBV9 and TRBJ1-6; 7 bases match TRBD1. This CDR3 has 14 residues. Germline CDR1 reads SGDLS; CDR2 reads YYNGEE. V dropped 0 bases and J dropped 12; count of bases not matched to a gene: 6. For the CDR3, the DNA is TGTGCCAGCAGCGTAGCTCAGGGGGGAGTACCCCTCCACTTT. Protein product: CASSVAQGGVPLHF.

The chain links TRBV19 to TRBJ1-2, with 11 bases matching TRBD1. Germline V CDR1 and CDR2: LNHDA, SQIVND (reference sequence). CDR3 length: 14 amino acids. V dropped 4 bases and J dropped 4; count of bases not matched to a gene: 2. This chain's CDR3 is CASSTGTGGYGYTF. The CDR3 region has the DNA TGTGCCAGTAGTACCGGGACAGGGGGCTATGGCTACACCTTC.

The chain carries TRBV10-3 and TRBJ2-7; D may be TRBD1 (6 bases). Trimming left V 4 bases short and J 7 bases short, with 14 bases between. Germline CDR1 reads ENHRY; CDR2 reads SYGVKD. There are 13 residues in the CDR3. The CDR3 loop is CAISAPGESEQYF. The CDR3 nucleotides are TGTGCCATCAGTGCCCCAGGGGAATCTGAGCAGTACTTC.

In DNA, the CDR3 is TGTGCCAGCAGCCTCCGACAGGGGAGCTCCTATAATTCACCCCTCCACTTT. This translates into CASSLRQGSSYNSPLHF. V and J are TRBV3-1 (or the pseudogene TRBV3-2) and TRBJ1-6; 8 positions match TRBD1. Germline V gene sequence: CDR1 LGHDT, CDR2 YNNKEL (reference sequence). The trim removed 4 bases at V and 0 bases at J, leaving 5 bases unmatched. CDR3 length: 17 amino acids.

The chain employs TRBV2 and TRBJ2-1; 9 bases are a match to TRBD1. The V segment lost 2 bases and the J segment 1 base; nucleotides outside the gene matches: 3. Germline CDR1 reads SNHLY; CDR2 reads FYNNEI. The CDR3 contains 16 residues. The CDR3 nucleotides read TGTGCCAGCAGTGAACTGGGACAGGGATCCTACAATGAGCAGTTCTTC. Translation: CASSELGQGSYNEQFF.

The rearrangement links TRBV27 to TRBJ1-2; 7 bases align to TRBD1. J lost 3 bases, V lost 4 bases, and 8 bases had no gene match. The germline gives CDR1 MNHEY, CDR2 SMNVEV (reference sequence). The CDR3 sequence is 15 residues long. The CDR3: CASSSSTGWDYGYTF. The DNA of the CDR3 is TGTGCCAGCAGTTCCTCGACAGGGTGGGACTATGGCTACACCTTC.

The chain is built from TRBV11-1 and TRBJ1-1; 7 bases align to TRBD1. This CDR3 is built from 14 residues. Germline V gene sequence: CDR1 SGHAT, CDR2 FQDESV (reference sequence). V gave up 1 base and J gave up 3 bases; unmatched junction bases: 2. Here the CDR3 DNA reads TGTGCCAGCAGCTTAGGTAGGGGGCACACTGAAGCTTTCTTT. Translation: CASSLGRGHTEAFF.

V usage is TRBV11-1 and J usage is TRBJ1-1; 9 nucleotides line up with TRBD1. Trimming cost V 5 bases and J 1 base; bases outside gene matches: 2. CDR1 SGHAT and CDR2 FQDESV come from the germline V gene (reference sequence). This CDR3 comprises 14 residues. The CDR3 sequence: CASSPGQGNTEAFF. CDR3 nucleotide sequence: TGTGCCAGCAGCCCGGGACAGGGGAACACTGAAGCTTTCTTT.

The chain joins TRBV4-3 to TRBJ2-1, with D possibly TRBD1 on 5 matching bases. Trimming shortened V by 0 bases and J by 9 bases, and 15 bases separated the two germline ends. This CDR3 region has 15 residues. Germline lookup yields CDR1 LGHNA and CDR2 YSLEER. Here the CDR3 DNA reads TGCGCCAGCAGCCAAGATCACAGGTTTGTTGGTGAGCAGTTCTTC. It encodes CASSQDHRFVGEQFF.

V usage is TRBV7-8 and J usage is TRBJ2-3, with D hard to call. Germline CDR1 reads SGHVS; CDR2 reads FQNEAQ. Trimming left V 4 bases short and J 1 base short, with 12 bases between. This CDR3 spans 15 amino acids. DNA for the CDR3: TGTGCCAGCAGCTCTATGGAGTTCGGCACAGATACGCAGTATTTT. As protein: CASSSMEFGTDTQYF.

The rearrangement joins TRBV6-1 to TRBJ1-2; weak D call: TRBD1 (5 bases). V lost 1 base to trimming and J lost 4 bases, with 10 bases between them. In germline, CDR1 is MNHNS, CDR2 SASEGT. The CDR3 consists of 14 residues. The CDR3 sequence: CASSEVGGGYGYTF. The CDR3 DNA sequence: TGTGCCAGCAGTGAAGTGGGGGGAGGCTATGGCTACACCTTC.

The genes are TRBV7-9 and TRBJ2-4; 10 bases match TRBD2. V shed 0 bases and J 3 bases; nucleotides not matched to a gene: 8. The CDR3 has 18 amino acids. CDR1 is SEHNR, CDR2 FQNEAQ, per germline (reference sequence). The CDR3 spells CASSLAAGGPGGKNIQYF. The CDR3 DNA sequence: TGTGCCAGCAGCTTAGCAGCGGGAGGGCCGGGGGGCAAAAACATTCAGTACTTC.

CDR3 coding DNA: TGTGCCAGCAGCGTAGACAGGGGTTACACTGAAGCTTTCTTT. It encodes CASSVDRGYTEAFF. The chain is built from TRBV9 and TRBJ1-1; 7 positions agree with TRBD1. J gave up 3 bases and V 0 bases, and 2 bases lay outside the gene matches. This CDR3 is built from 14 residues. Germline CDR1 is SGDLS and CDR2 is YYNGEE. Variable domain in full (rest from reference TRBV9 and TRBJ1-1): DSGVTQTPKHLITATGQRVTLRCSPRSGDLSVYWYQQSLDQGLQFLIQYYNGEERAKGNILERFSAQQFPDLHSELNLSSLELGDSALYFCASSVDRGYTEAFFGQGTRLTVV.

This chain uses TRBV3-1 (or the pseudogene TRBV3-2) with TRBJ2-1, with 8 bases that match TRBD2. The CDR3 spans 15 residues. Unmatched junction bases numbered 6, after V lost 1 base and J lost 7 bases. Germline CDR1 and CDR2: LGHDT and YNNKEL (reference sequence). For the CDR3, the DNA is TGTGCCAGCAGCCAAGCGGCGGGGGGCGTTAATGAGCAGTTCTTC. Protein product: CASSQAAGGVNEQFF.

The chain carries TRBV9 and TRBJ1-5; the match to TRBD1 covers 7 bases. The CDR3 length is 15 residues. Germline lookup yields CDR1 SGDLS and CDR2 YYNGEE. With V trimmed by 3 bases and J by 2 bases, 5 bases remained unmatched. The CDR3 loop reads CASSGEDRGNQPQHF. Written as DNA, the CDR3 is TGTGCCAGCAGCGGAGAAGACAGGGGCAATCAGCCCCAGCATTTT.

V gene TRBV18 combines with J gene TRBJ2-5; D is possibly TRBD1 (6 bases). Germline-derived CDR1 and CDR2 are KGHSH and LQKENI. The V end was cut by 0 bases, the J end by 5 bases, with 13 bases between. The CDR3 runs 15 residues. The CDR3 reads CASSPPVGARETQYF. The CDR3 DNA sequence: TGTGCCAGCTCACCACCCGTGGGGGCCCGGGAGACCCAGTACTTC.